Each of the 18 T cell receptor beta chains below was sequenced from the same sample in a study of OX40 agonist ivuxolimab in advanced cancers. Libraries were prepared by immunoSEQ multiplex PCR; TCRdb keeps only in-frame clonotypes and omits some of them. The sample consists of about 68,000 clones, about 90% of them appearing once. The source material was CD4+ or CD8+ T cells sorted from blood, sampled in a trial of the OX40 agonist ivuxolimab. The origin of the receptors is an adult with an advanced solid tumor such as melanoma, head and neck, liver or kidney cancer.

This clone was detected once. V is TRBV7-3 and J is TRBJ2-1, with 8 nucleotides matching TRBD1. V shed 5 bases and J 7 bases; nucleotides not matched to a gene: 10. The CDR3 runs 15 residues. Germline values: CDR1 SGHTA, CDR2 FQGTGA. CDR3 protein: CASSLGQGRSNEQFF. In DNA, the CDR3 is TGTGCCAGCAGCCTCGGACAGGGAAGATCGAATGAGCAGTTCTTC.

On this clone itself: The same CDR3 can be traced to other DNA sequences in this sample. The chain couples TRBV2 to TRBJ2-1, with D uncertain. The CDR3 covers 14 residues. The germline V gene encodes CDR1 SNHLY and CDR2 FYNNEI. Trimming pared 4 bases from V and 2 bases from J, leaving 9 bases between. CDR3 coding DNA: TGTGCCAGCAGTGTCCCAGGACCCTACAATGAGCAGTTCTTC. Protein product: CASSVPGPYNEQFF. The entire variable domain, with the rest obtained from reference TRBV2 and TRBJ2-1, is as follows: EPEVTQTPSHQVTQMGQEVILRCVPISNHLYFYWYRQILGQKVEFLVSFYNNEISEKSEIFDDQFSVERPDGSNFTLKIRSTKLEDSAMYFCASSVPGPYNEQFFGPGTRLTVL.

V is TRBV28 and J is TRBJ2-4, with D uncertain. From germline, CDR1 is MDHEN and CDR2 SYDVKM. Between the trimmed V and J ends, which lost 7 bases and 1 base, there was a span of 14 bases. The CDR3 has 15 amino acids. The chain's CDR3 is CASTTGTGAKNIQYF. DNA for the CDR3: TGTGCCAGCACCACCGGCACCGGGGCCAAAAACATTCAGTACTTC.

The chain links TRBV6-6 to TRBJ2-3; D call uncertain. V was shortened by 2 bases and J by 5 bases, with 17 bases between the two germline ends. CDR1 and CDR2 (germline): MNHNY, SVGAGI (reference sequence). CDR3 length equals 16 residues. Written as DNA, the CDR3 is TGTGCCAGCAGTTACGGGGTCGGACCCTTGGGAGATACGCAGTATTTT. Translating it yields CASSYGVGPLGDTQYF.

The chain links TRBV7-9 to TRBJ2-3; TRBD2 matches at 13 bases. Germline lookup yields CDR1 SEHNR and CDR2 FQNEAQ (reference sequence). With 5 bases clipped from V and 6 bases from J, the junction kept 5 bases outside the gene matches. This CDR3 comprises 15 residues. The CDR3 region has the DNA TGTGCCAGCAGCGGAGGACTAGCGGGAGAGGATACGCAGTATTTT. Its protein is CASSGGLAGEDTQYF. The whole variable domain, filled in from reference TRBV7-9 and TRBJ2-3, reads DTGVSQNPRHKITKRGQNVTFRCDPISEHNRLYWYRQTLGQGPEFLTYFQNEAQLEKSRLLSDRFSAERPKGSFSTLEIQRTEQGDSAMYLCASSGGLAGEDTQYFGPGTRLTVL.

V and J are TRBV15 and TRBJ2-1; 7 positions match TRBD2. This CDR3 region has 16 residues. CDR1 is LNHNV, CDR2 YYDKDF, per germline (reference sequence). V trimming: 3 bases; J trimming: 2 bases; junction bases outside the gene matches: 7. CDR3 residues: CATSSSTSAAYNEQFF. CDR3 bases: TGTGCCACCAGCAGCTCTACTAGCGCGGCCTACAATGAGCAGTTCTTC. Looking up the rest from reference TRBV15 and TRBJ2-1 gives the full variable domain: DAMVIQNPRYQVTQFGKPVTLSCSQTLNHNVMYWYQQKSSQAPKLLFHYYDKDFNNEADTPDNFQSRRPNTSFCFLDIRSPGLGDTAMYLCATSSSTSAAYNEQFFGPGTRLTVL.

This chain links TRBV7-9 with TRBJ2-3, with D hard to call. This CDR3 has 16 amino acids. The germline V gene encodes CDR1 SEHNR and CDR2 FQNEAQ (reference sequence). V gave up 5 bases and J gave up 0 bases, with 15 bases separating them. CDR3 sequence (DNA): TGTGCCAGCAGCCACTCCCTGGACCAAAGCACAGATACGCAGTATTTT. Translation gives CASSHSLDQSTDTQYF.

The chain uses TRBV19 and TRBJ1-4, with no clear D. CDR1 is LNHDA, CDR2 SQIVND, per germline (reference sequence). The CDR3 is 15 residues long. V lost 1 base, J lost 8 bases, and 14 bases lay in between. The CDR3, as DNA: TGTGCCAGTAGTATAGCTTTCAGTGGAAACGAAAAACTGTTTTTT. This gives the protein CASSIAFSGNEKLFF.

This chain uses TRBV6-5 with TRBJ1-2, with 9 bases that match TRBD1. This CDR3 region has 13 residues. Losses at the gene ends were 6 bases for V and 4 bases for J; bases not matched to a gene: 3. The germline gives CDR1 MNHEY, CDR2 SVGAGI. CDR3 region: CASRLQGAYGYTF. The CDR3, as DNA: TGTGCCAGCAGACTACAGGGGGCCTATGGCTACACCTTC.

The genes are TRBV5-1 and TRBJ1-3, with no clear D. V lost 0 bases and J lost 0, with 7 bases in between. Germline V gene sequence: CDR1 SGHRS, CDR2 YFSETQ. This CDR3 spans 15 amino acids. The CDR3 DNA sequence: TGCGCCAGCAGCTTGGGGTCCAGCTCTGGAAACACCATATATTTT. Its translation is CASSLGSSSGNTIYF. The whole variable domain, remainder taken from reference TRBV5-1 and TRBJ1-3, is KAGVTQTPRYLIKTRGQQVTLSCSPISGHRSVSWYQQTPGQGLQFLFEYFSETQRNKGNFPGRFSGRQFSNSRSEMNVSTLELGDSALYLCASSLGSSSGNTIYFGEGSWLTVV.

J is TRBJ1-1 and V is TRBV28; D gene uncertain. Trimming shortened V by 4 bases and J by 6 bases, and 9 bases separated the two germline ends. Per the germline V gene, CDR1 is MDHEN and CDR2 is SYDVKM. This CDR3 is built from 12 residues. The CDR3 nucleotides are TGTGCCAGCAGTTCCGTATTTTCTGAAGCTTTCTTT. It yields the protein CASSSVFSEAFF.

V is TRBV9 and J is TRBJ2-1; 7 bases map to TRBD1. V gave up 3 bases and J gave up 3 bases; unmatched junction bases: 9. The CDR3 contains 16 residues. Germline lookup yields CDR1 SGDLS and CDR2 YYNGEE. In nucleotides, the CDR3 is TGTGCCAGCAGCGGCCTAGGGACAGCCTTCTACAATGAGCAGTTCTTC. Protein: CASSGLGTAFYNEQFF.

The rearrangement uses TRBV14 and TRBJ2-7; no clear D gene. The CDR3 is made up of 13 amino acids. CDR1 is SGHDN, CDR2 FVKESK, per germline. V lost 1 base and J lost 6, with 10 bases in between. DNA of the CDR3: TGTGCCAGCAGCCAAGTCCGATTCAGCGAGCAGTACTTC. It yields the protein CASSQVRFSEQYF.

The V call is TRBV15, the J call TRBJ1-1, with TRBD1 matching 8 bases. Germline trimming cut 3 bases from V and 6 bases from J; bases unmatched to any gene: 0. The germline gives CDR1 LNHNV, CDR2 YYDKDF (reference sequence). The CDR3 consists of 12 residues. For the CDR3, the DNA is TGTGCCACCAGCAGGGACAGGGCTGAAGCTTTCTTT. Translated: CATSRDRAEAFF. Using reference TRBV15 and TRBJ1-1 for the parts outside the CDR3, the full variable domain is DAMVIQNPRYQVTQFGKPVTLSCSQTLNHNVMYWYQQKSSQAPKLLFHYYDKDFNNEADTPDNFQSRRPNTSFCFLDIRSPGLGDTAMYLCATSRDRAEAFFGQGTRLTVV.

The chain uses TRBV2 and TRBJ2-6; D gene uncertain. The CDR3 covers 17 residues. The V gene lost 6 bases and the J gene lost 0 bases, with 15 bases spanning the gap. Germline loops: CDR1 SNHLY, CDR2 FYNNEI. The CDR3 DNA reads TGTGCCAGCAGGAGGACGGATAGATACTCTGGGGCCAACGTCCTGACTTTC. It translates to CASRRTDRYSGANVLTF.

This clone has a single count. The chain carries TRBV4-1 and TRBJ1-2; no reliable D call. CDR1 MGHRA and CDR2 YSYEKL come from the germline V gene. This CDR3 spans 15 amino acids. V was pared by 0 bases and J by 2 bases, with 10 bases between. CDR3 in DNA: TGCGCCAGCAGCCAAGAGGGCAGTACGAACTATGGCTACACCTTC. Translating it yields CASSQEGSTNYGYTF.

This clone has only a few counts. The chain couples TRBV18 to TRBJ2-2; D remains ambiguous. The CDR3 is 11 amino acids. Germline CDR1 reads KGHSH; CDR2 reads LQKENI. V lost 2 bases and J 5 bases, leaving 0 bases between the germline ends. CDR3 sequence reads: CASSPTGELFF. CDR3 bases: TGTGCCAGCTCACCAACCGGGGAGCTGTTTTTT.

The gene calls are TRBV5-1 and TRBJ2-2, with 10 bases lining up with TRBD2. Germline trimming cut 4 bases from V and 1 base from J; bases unmatched to any gene: 4. The germline CDR1 and CDR2 sequences are SGHRS and YFSETQ. This CDR3 contains 16 residues. This CDR3 reads CASSLSGGLNTGELFF. CDR3 DNA sequence: TGCGCCAGCAGCCTTAGCGGGGGGCTGAACACCGGGGAGCTGTTTTTT.